The present T cell receptor (beta chain) was sequenced within a study of blood T cell repertoires in COVID-19. Across the whole study: Sample material is recorded as cDNA or gDNA derived from T cells, B-cell-depleted T cells, or PBMCs.

Germline V gives CDR1 SGHDN, CDR2 FVKESK. Trimming at V came to 3 bases and at J to 3 bases, leaving 8 bases not matched to a gene. The CDR3 is made up of 15 amino acids. Original analysis: Estimates of nucleated cell counts were drawn from the amplification of reference gene primers. Assay: immunoSEQ multiplex PCR; the TCRdb copy retains only in-frame clones and omits some. Clone size and the V and J calls come from that table; the DNA yielded D and trimming. The sample contains around 50,000 clones, more than 75% of which appear only once. The clonotype comes from a woman aged 55-69 years with acute or convalescent COVID-19. The sequenced material came from peripheral blood. This chain joins TRBV14 and TRBJ2-7; 7 bases fit TRBD2. The CDR3 region has the DNA TGTGCCAGCAGCCAGGGAGGGGCTGCCGGCTACGAGCAGTACTTC. Protein: CASSQGGAAGYEQYF.